The 3 T cell receptor beta chains presented below share a single source sample, sequenced in a study of shared clonotypes between healthy human individuals. Profiling relied on immunoSEQ multiplex PCR, and the TCRdb table lists in-frame clones only, not all of them. The top ten hold approximately 0.4% of the sample, which has around 1.4 million clones, 97% to 99% seen once. The sample consisted of naive CD4+ T cells sorted from blood. Indicated subset: CD45RA+ positively selected. Source of these receptors: a man younger than 40 in good health.

In DNA form, the CDR3 reads TGTGCCAGCAGCTTAGGGGACAGCCAGATATACAATGAGCAGTTCTTC. It codes for CASSLGDSQIYNEQFF. The rearrangement links TRBV7-9 to TRBJ2-1; 7 positions match TRBD1. The V and J ends lost 1 base and 4 bases, in that order; junction bases with no gene match: 7. CDR1 is SEHNR and CDR2 is FQNEAQ in the germline V gene (reference sequence). There are 16 residues in the CDR3.

The J gene is TRBJ2-5, the V gene TRBV6-4; D might be TRBD2 (5 bases). Trimming cost V 2 bases and J 4 bases, with 8 bases left between them. Germline V lookup: CDR1 MRHNA, CDR2 SNTAGT. This CDR3 spans 13 amino acids. Here the CDR3 DNA reads TGTGCCAGCAGTGACAGGGCGGGAGAGACCCAGTACTTC. This encodes CASSDRAGETQYF.

This clone was detected only once. V is TRBV7-2 and J is TRBJ2-7; 9 bases are shared with TRBD2. The CDR3 is 15 residues long. Germline CDR1 is SGHTA and CDR2 is FQGNSA. Trimming cost V 5 bases and J 0 bases; bases outside gene matches: 5. CDR3 sequence reads: CASSPLAGYSYEQYF. The CDR3 coding sequence is TGTGCCAGCAGCCCCCTAGCGGGGTACTCCTACGAGCAGTACTTC.